Presented here are 19 T cell receptor beta chains from one specimen sequenced in a study of memory B cells and T cells in multiple sclerosis. Using immunoSEQ multiplex PCR, the repertoire was profiled, and TCRdb retains in-frame clones only, with some absent. The data hold fewer than 15,000 clones, with around 63% observed a single time. Sequencing was carried out using memory (CD45RO+) CD4+ T cells from blood. The origin of the receptors is a human donor with multiple sclerosis.

This chain links TRBV2 with TRBJ1-3; D possibly corresponds to TRBD1 (5 bases). CDR1 is SNHLY and CDR2 is FYNNEI in the germline V gene. This CDR3 is built from 15 residues. The germline V and J ends were trimmed by 6 bases and 0 bases, with 12 bases remaining between them. Here the CDR3 reads CASREGLHSGNTIYF. CDR3 nucleotide sequence: TGTGCCAGCAGAGAGGGACTGCACTCTGGAAACACCATATATTTT.

The genes are TRBV30 and TRBJ2-5; TRBD1 is a possible D gene (5 bases). Germline assignment: CDR1 GTSNPN and CDR2 SVGIG (reference sequence). CDR3 length: 11 residues. The V gene lost 0 bases and the J gene lost 7 bases, with 6 bases spanning the gap. Written as DNA, the CDR3 is TGTGCCTGGAGTGTAACAGGGACCCAGTACTTC. Residues: CAWSVTGTQYF.

A single count supports this clone. The chain is built from TRBV5-1 and TRBJ1-5, with D possibly being TRBD1 (6 bases). Trimming took off 4 bases at V and 0 bases at J, with 11 bases between the two ends. CDR1 is SGHRS and CDR2 is YFSETQ in the germline V gene. The CDR3 sequence is 15 residues long. The CDR3 region has the DNA TGCGCCAGCAGCCTTACAGGGTTTAGCAATCAGCCCCAGCATTTT. It specifies CASSLTGFSNQPQHF.

The chain uses TRBV4-2 and TRBJ1-2, with D tentatively TRBD1 (6 bases). The V gene lost 1 base and the J gene lost 7 bases, with 10 bases spanning the gap. The length of the CDR3 is 13 residues. Germline-derived CDR1 and CDR2 are LGHNA and YNFKEQ. The CDR3 coding sequence is TGTGCCAGCAGCCAAGCTCGGACAGCTGGCTACACCTTC. This codes for CASSQARTAGYTF.

This chain connects TRBV2 to TRBJ2-4, with D tentatively TRBD1 (6 bases). Germline loops: CDR1 SNHLY, CDR2 FYNNEI. The CDR3 runs to 12 residues. V was clipped by 6 bases and J by 11 bases, with 14 bases between them. As DNA, the CDR3 is TGTGCCAGCAGGGCTACAGGGAGAGTTCAGTACTTC. This codes for CASRATGRVQYF.

This chain joins TRBV7-9 and TRBJ2-1; 9 nucleotides match TRBD1. The V gene end was trimmed by 4 bases and the J gene end by 9 bases; junction bases not matched to a gene: 7. The CDR3 contains 14 residues. Germline V gives CDR1 SEHNR, CDR2 FQNEAQ (reference sequence). The CDR3 region is CASSWDRAEGEQFF. CDR3 bases: TGTGCCAGCAGCTGGGACAGGGCGGAAGGTGAGCAGTTCTTC.

This clone came up a few times. The chain couples TRBV10-3 to TRBJ1-3; 7 nucleotides match TRBD1. The J segment lost 4 bases and the V segment lost 7 bases, leaving 4 bases of the junction unmatched. Germline loops: CDR1 ENHRY, CDR2 SYGVKD. The CDR3 runs 13 residues. This CDR3 is CAITRGIGNTIYF. CDR3 DNA sequence: TGTGCCATCACCAGGGGGATCGGAAACACCATATATTTT.

This rearrangement joins TRBV5-6 to TRBJ1-3; 7 bases are shared with TRBD1. The length of the CDR3 is 15 residues. Germline trimming cut 5 bases from V and 0 bases from J; bases unmatched to any gene: 5. Germline CDR1 is SGHDT and CDR2 is YYEEEE. The CDR3 protein is CASSFNRGSGNTIYF. CDR3 nucleotide sequence: TGTGCCAGCAGTTTTAACAGGGGCTCTGGAAACACCATATATTTT.

The V call is TRBV6-1, the J call TRBJ2-6; D possibly corresponds to TRBD2 (6 bases). Germline V gene sequence: CDR1 MNHNS, CDR2 SASEGT. The length of the CDR3 is 18 residues. The ends were cut back, 1 base at V and 0 bases at J, with 13 bases in the middle. The CDR3 loop reads CASSEGGGRISGANVLTF. The CDR3 DNA follows: TGTGCCAGCAGTGAAGGGGGAGGACGCATCTCTGGGGCCAACGTCCTGACTTTC.

V is TRBV5-1 and J is TRBJ2-5, with D possibly TRBD1 on 6 matching bases. CDR3 length: 15 residues. Germline V gene data show CDR1 as SGHRS and CDR2 as YFSETQ. V was shortened by 3 bases and J by 5 bases, with 17 bases between the two germline ends. The CDR3 protein is CASSSTQGIGETQYF. The CDR3 nucleotides read TGCGCCAGCAGCTCGACCCAGGGGATAGGCGAGACCCAGTACTTC.

The chain uses TRBV30 and TRBJ2-2; 12 bases are shared with TRBD2. The germline gives CDR1 GTSNPN, CDR2 SVGIG (reference sequence). Unmatched junction bases numbered 6, after V lost 3 bases and J lost 1 base. This CDR3 region has 17 residues. The CDR3 sequence: CAWRTLAGGMNTGELFF. In DNA form, the CDR3 reads TGTGCCTGGAGGACTCTAGCGGGAGGGATGAACACCGGGGAGCTGTTTTTT.

The chain's CDR3 is CAISEGQRGEKLFF. CDR3 nucleotide sequence: TGTGCCATCAGTGAGGGACAAAGAGGTGAAAAACTGTTTTTT. J is TRBJ1-4 and V is TRBV10-3, with D possibly being TRBD1 (5 bases). V gave up 2 bases and J gave up 7 bases, with 11 bases separating them. Per germline, CDR1 ENHRY and CDR2 SYGVKD. This CDR3 has 14 amino acids.

The chain links TRBV6-1 to TRBJ1-2; 11 bases match TRBD1. This CDR3 has 13 residues. With V trimmed by 2 bases and J by 9 bases, 2 bases remained unmatched. Per the germline V gene, CDR1 is MNHNS and CDR2 is SASEGT. Written as DNA, the CDR3 is TGTGCCAGCAGTGAAAGGACAGGGGGCCGCTACACCTTC. It yields the protein CASSERTGGRYTF.

The chain couples TRBV19 to TRBJ1-2; 10 bases agree with TRBD1. CDR1 is LNHDA and CDR2 is SQIVND in the germline V gene (reference sequence). The CDR3 sequence is 14 residues long. The V and J ends lost 6 bases and 1 base, in that order; junction bases with no gene match: 2. As DNA, the CDR3 is TGTGCCAGTAGCTGGACAGGGGGTAACTATGGCTACACCTTC. Amino acids: CASSWTGGNYGYTF.

The chain carries TRBV5-1 and TRBJ1-4, with 8 bases identical to TRBD1. Germline trimming cut 3 bases from V and 6 bases from J; bases unmatched to any gene: 7. This CDR3 contains 15 residues. CDR1 is SGHRS and CDR2 is YFSETQ in the germline V gene. The chain's CDR3 is CASSYRTGMDEKLFF. CDR3 in DNA: TGCGCCAGCAGCTATAGGACAGGGATGGATGAAAAACTGTTTTTT.

The chain combines TRBV5-1 with TRBJ2-7, with a tentative D call TRBD2 (5 bases). V lost 1 base and J 6 bases, leaving 8 bases between the germline ends. Per the germline V gene, CDR1 is SGHRS and CDR2 is YFSETQ. CDR3 length equals 12 residues. The CDR3 DNA reads as TGCGCCAGCAGCTTGAGAGGGCCCGAGCAGTACTTC. This sequence encodes CASSLRGPEQYF.

This clone was seen only a few times. This chain links TRBV14 with TRBJ1-1, with 9 nucleotides matching TRBD1. The germline gives CDR1 SGHDN, CDR2 FVKESK. V trimming: 6 bases; J trimming: 12 bases; junction bases outside the gene matches: 11. The CDR3 length is 13 residues. CDR3 sequence reads: CASSFLRDRVSFF. For the CDR3, the DNA is TGTGCCAGCAGTTTTCTCCGGGACAGGGTATCTTTCTTT.

By frequency in the sample, this clone is medium-sized. This chain joins TRBV10-3 and TRBJ2-1; 14 nucleotides match TRBD2. After removal of 8 bases from V and 7 bases from J, the junction contained 13 bases not matched to a gene. The CDR3 is made up of 17 amino acids. CDR1 is ENHRY and CDR2 is SYGVKD in the germline V gene. The CDR3 reads CAIEIGTSGGKENEQFF. CDR3 DNA: TGTGCCATCGAGATTGGGACTAGCGGGGGCAAGGAGAATGAGCAGTTCTTC.

The chain uses TRBV7-8 and TRBJ2-7, with no clear D. V shed 8 bases and J shed 2 bases, with 16 bases lying between them. CDR3 size: 14 residues. From germline, CDR1 is SGHVS and CDR2 FQNEAQ. The CDR3 DNA sequence: TGTGCCAGCGGCGTACGGGTTTCGGCCTACGAGCAGTACTTC. This gives the protein CASGVRVSAYEQYF.